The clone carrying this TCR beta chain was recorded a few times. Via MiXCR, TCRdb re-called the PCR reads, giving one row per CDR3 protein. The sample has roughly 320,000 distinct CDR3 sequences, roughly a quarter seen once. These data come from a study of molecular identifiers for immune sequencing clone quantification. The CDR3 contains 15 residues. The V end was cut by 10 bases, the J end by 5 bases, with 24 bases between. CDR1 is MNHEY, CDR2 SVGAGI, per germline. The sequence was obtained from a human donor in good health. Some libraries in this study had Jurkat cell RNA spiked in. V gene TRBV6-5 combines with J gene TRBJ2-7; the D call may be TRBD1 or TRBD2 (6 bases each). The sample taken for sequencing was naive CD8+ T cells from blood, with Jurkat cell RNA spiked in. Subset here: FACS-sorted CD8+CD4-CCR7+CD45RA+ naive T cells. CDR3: CATHPGAWVRDEQYF. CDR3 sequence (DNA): TGTGCCACGCACCCGGGGGCGTGGGTCCGGGACGAGCAGTACTTC.